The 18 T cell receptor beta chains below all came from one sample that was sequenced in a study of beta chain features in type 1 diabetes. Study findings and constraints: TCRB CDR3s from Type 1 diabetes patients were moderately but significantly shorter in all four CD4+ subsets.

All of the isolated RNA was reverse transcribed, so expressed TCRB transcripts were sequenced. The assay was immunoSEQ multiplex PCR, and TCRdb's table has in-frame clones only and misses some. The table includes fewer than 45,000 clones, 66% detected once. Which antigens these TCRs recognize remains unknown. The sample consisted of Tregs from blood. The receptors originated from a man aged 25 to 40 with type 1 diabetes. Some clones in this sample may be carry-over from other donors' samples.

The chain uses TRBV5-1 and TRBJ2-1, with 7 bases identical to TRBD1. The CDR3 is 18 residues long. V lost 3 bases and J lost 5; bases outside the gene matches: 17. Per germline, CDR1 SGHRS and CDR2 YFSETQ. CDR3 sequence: CASSSRTGLPGGHNEQFF. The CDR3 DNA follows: TGCGCCAGCAGCTCCCGGACAGGCCTCCCGGGTGGACACAATGAGCAGTTCTTC.

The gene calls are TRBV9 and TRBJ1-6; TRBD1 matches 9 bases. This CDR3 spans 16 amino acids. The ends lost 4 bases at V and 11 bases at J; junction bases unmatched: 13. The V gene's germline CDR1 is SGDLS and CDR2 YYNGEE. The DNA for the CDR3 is TGTGCCAGCAGCTTAAGGACAGGGGAGAGTGTGGCACCCCTCCACTTT. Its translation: CASSLRTGESVAPLHF.

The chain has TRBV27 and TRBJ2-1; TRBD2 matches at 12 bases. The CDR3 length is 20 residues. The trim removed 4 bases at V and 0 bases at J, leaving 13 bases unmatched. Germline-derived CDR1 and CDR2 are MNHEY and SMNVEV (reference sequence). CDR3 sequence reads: CASSSQPGTSGFSSYNEQFF. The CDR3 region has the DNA TGTGCCAGCAGTTCTCAGCCCGGGACTAGCGGGTTTAGCTCCTACAATGAGCAGTTCTTC.

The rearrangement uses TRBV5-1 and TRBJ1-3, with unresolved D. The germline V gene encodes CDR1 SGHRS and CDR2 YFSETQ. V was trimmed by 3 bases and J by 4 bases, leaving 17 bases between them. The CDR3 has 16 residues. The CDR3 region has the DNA TGCGCCAGCAGCTCTAACCCGGGAGCCTACGGAAACACCATATATTTT. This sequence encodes CASSSNPGAYGNTIYF.

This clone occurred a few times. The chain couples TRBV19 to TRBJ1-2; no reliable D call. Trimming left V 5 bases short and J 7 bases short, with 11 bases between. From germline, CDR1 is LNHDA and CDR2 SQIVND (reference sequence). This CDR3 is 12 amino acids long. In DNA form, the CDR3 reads TGTGCCAGTAGTCGGGAGGGAAGTGGCTACACCTTC. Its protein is CASSREGSGYTF.

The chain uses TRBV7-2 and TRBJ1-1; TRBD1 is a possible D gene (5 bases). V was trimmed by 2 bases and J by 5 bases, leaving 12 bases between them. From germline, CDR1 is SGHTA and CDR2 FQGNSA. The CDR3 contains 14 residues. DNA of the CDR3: TGTGCCAGCAGCTTATATAACAGGATAACTGAAGCTTTCTTT. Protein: CASSLYNRITEAFF.

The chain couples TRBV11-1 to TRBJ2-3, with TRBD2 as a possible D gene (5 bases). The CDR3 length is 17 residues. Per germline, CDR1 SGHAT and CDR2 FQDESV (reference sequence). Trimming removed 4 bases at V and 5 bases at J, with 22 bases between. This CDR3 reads CASSSPLGADRGDTQYF. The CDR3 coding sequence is TGTGCCAGCAGCTCTCCCCTCGGAGCGGATAGAGGAGATACGCAGTATTTT.

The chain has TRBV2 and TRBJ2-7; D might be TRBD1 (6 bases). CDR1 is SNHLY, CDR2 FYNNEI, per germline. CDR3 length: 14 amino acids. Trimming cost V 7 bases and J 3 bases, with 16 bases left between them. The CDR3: CASIRDILSYEQYF. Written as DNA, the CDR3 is TGTGCCAGCATTCGGGACATCCTCAGCTACGAGCAGTACTTC.

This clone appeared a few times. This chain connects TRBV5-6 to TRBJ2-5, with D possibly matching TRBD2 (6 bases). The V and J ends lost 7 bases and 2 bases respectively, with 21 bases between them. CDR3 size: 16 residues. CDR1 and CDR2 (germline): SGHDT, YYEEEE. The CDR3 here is CASARTRGIIQETQYF. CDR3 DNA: TGTGCCAGCGCGCGGACACGGGGGATAATACAAGAGACCCAGTACTTC.

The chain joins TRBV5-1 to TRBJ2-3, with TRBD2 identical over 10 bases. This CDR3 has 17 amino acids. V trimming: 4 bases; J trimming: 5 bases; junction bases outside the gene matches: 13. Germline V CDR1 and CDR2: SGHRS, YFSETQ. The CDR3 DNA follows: TGCGCCAGCAGCGCGGTCCCCTTAGCGGGGGGAAGAGATACGCAGTATTTT. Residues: CASSAVPLAGGRDTQYF.

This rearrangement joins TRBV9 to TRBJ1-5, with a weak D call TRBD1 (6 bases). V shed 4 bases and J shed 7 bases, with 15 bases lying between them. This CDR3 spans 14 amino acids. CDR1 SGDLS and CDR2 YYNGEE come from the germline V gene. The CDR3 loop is CASSSRGFGQPQHF. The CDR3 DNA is TGTGCCAGCAGCTCCAGGGGTTTCGGCCAGCCCCAGCATTTT.

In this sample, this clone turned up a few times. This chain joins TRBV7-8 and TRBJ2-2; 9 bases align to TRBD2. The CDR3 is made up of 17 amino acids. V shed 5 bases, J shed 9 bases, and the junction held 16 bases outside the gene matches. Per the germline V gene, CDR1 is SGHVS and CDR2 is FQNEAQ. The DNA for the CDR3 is TGTGCCAGCAGCGCGATGGATGGCGGGGGGGCCCGTCGGGAGCTGTTTTTT. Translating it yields CASSAMDGGGARRELFF.

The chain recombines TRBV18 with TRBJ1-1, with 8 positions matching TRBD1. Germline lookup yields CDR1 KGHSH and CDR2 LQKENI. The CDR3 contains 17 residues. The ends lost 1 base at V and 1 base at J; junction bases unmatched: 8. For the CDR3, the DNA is TGTGCCAGCTCACCACGTTCAGGGGGCGCGGGGAACACTGAAGCTTTCTTT. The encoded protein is CASSPRSGGAGNTEAFF. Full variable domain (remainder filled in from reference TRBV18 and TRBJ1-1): NAGVMQNPRHLVRRRGQEARLRCSPMKGHSHVYWYRQLPEEGLKFMVYLQKENIIDESGMPKERFSAEFPKEGPSILRIQQVVRGDSAAYFCASSPRSGGAGNTEAFFGQGTRLTVV.

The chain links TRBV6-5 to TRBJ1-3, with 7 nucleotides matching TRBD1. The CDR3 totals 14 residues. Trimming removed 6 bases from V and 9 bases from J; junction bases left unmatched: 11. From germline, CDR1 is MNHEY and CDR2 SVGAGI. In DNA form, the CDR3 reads TGTGCCAGCAGGCAATCGGGACAGAAGGGCACCATATATTTT. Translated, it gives CASRQSGQKGTIYF.

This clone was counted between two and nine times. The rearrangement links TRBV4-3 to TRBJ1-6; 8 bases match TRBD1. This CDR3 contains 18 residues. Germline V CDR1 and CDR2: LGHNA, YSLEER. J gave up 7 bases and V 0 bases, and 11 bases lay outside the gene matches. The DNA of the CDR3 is TGCGCCAGCAGCCAAGATCCGATGGGGACAGGATTCAATTCACCCCTCCACTTT. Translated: CASSQDPMGTGFNSPLHF.

The CDR3 bases are TGCGCCAGCAGTGAGAACGGGGTTTCCGCAGATACGCAGTATTTT. Protein product: CASSENGVSADTQYF. The V call is TRBV10-1, the J call TRBJ2-3; a possible D gene is TRBD2 (5 bases). In germline, CDR1 is WNHNN, CDR2 SYGVQD (reference sequence). Trimming took 2 bases from V and 4 from J, leaving 13 bases between them. The length of the CDR3 is 15 residues.

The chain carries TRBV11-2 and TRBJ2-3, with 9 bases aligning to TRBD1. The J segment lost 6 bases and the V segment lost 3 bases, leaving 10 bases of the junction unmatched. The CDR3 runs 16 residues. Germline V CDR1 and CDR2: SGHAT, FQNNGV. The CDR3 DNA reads TGTGCCAGCAGCTTGGCTGGGACAGGGCGCATGGATACGCAGTATTTT. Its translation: CASSLAGTGRMDTQYF. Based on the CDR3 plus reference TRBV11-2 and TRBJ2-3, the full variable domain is EAGVAQSPRYKIIEKRQSVAFWCNPISGHATLYWYQQILGQGPKLLIQFQNNGVVDDSQLPKDRFSAERLKGVDSTLKIQPAKLEDSAVYLCASSLAGTGRMDTQYFGPGTRLTVL.

This CDR3 reads CASSYTGTGKNEQYF. The CDR3 DNA sequence: TGTGCCAGCAGTTACACCGGGACAGGGAAGAACGAGCAGTACTTC. This rearrangement joins TRBV6-6 to TRBJ2-7, with TRBD1 identical over 9 bases. The CDR3 spans 15 residues. J was trimmed by 5 bases and V by 2 bases; bases with no gene match: 7. The germline gives CDR1 MNHNY, CDR2 SVGAGI (reference sequence).